This TCR beta chain was profiled in a study of radiotherapy plus CTLA-4 blockade in lung cancer. As for the study in general: Objective response was observed in over 15% of patients, and disease control in around 31%. Notes on the study in general: Blood saw expansion of tumor-derived TCR clones after radiotherapy plus ipilimumab. Together with interferon-beta, which increased in serum after radiation, early dynamic changes in blood T cell clones were reportedly the best predictors of response.

Each patient with chemo-refractory metastatic non-small-cell lung cancer was treated with focal radiation plus CTLA-4 blockade using ipilimumab. Generated by immunoSEQ multiplex PCR, the TCRdb table keeps only in-frame clones and is missing some. The sample contains about 80,000 clones, 70% to 90% of which appear only once. The CDR3 is made up of 15 amino acids. The germline gives CDR1 SNHLY, CDR2 FYNNEI. V was cut by 6 bases and J by 7 bases, with 16 bases left in between. In the case of this clone: What it binds is not known.

The rearrangement uses TRBV2 and TRBJ1-6; tentative D call: TRBD1 (6 bases). This TCR came from a human donor with non-small cell lung cancer who had stable disease on radiotherapy plus ipilimumab. The source material was peripheral blood, sampled from a patient treated with radiotherapy plus ipilimumab. DNA of the CDR3: TGTGCCAGCAGCCCCGAGGGGGTTTGGAATTCACCCCTCCACTTT. It specifies CASSPEGVWNSPLHF.